The 27 T cell receptor beta chains below were found in one sample sequenced in a study of a mutant IDH1 vaccine in newly diagnosed glioma. Described time point: week 11, during vaccination. What each vaccine dose contained was 300 ug of mutant IDH1 20-mer peptide, accompanied by topical imiquimod. These receptors have no known antigen. TCRdb keeps only in-frame clones here, not all; method: immunoSEQ multiplex PCR. Counted here are tens of thousands of clones, around 85% occurring once; the ten biggest clones make up approximately 9.5%. Sequences were derived from PBMCs, sampled from a glioma patient whose treatment included an IDH1 peptide vaccine. The source is a woman in her fifties or sixties with glioma.

This clone was found a few times. The sample contains more than one DNA sequence encoding this CDR3. CDR3 in amino acids: CASSSASTDTQYF. The CDR3 DNA reads as TGCGCCAGCAGCTCTGCTAGCACAGATACGCAGTATTTT. The rearrangement uses TRBV5-1 and TRBJ2-3, with D unresolved. This CDR3 region has 13 residues. With 3 bases removed from V and 0 bases from J, the gap between germline ends came to 5 bases. CDR1 and CDR2 from the germline V gene are SGHRS and YFSETQ.

A word on this clone: Sequence at one end of the junction differs from germline and may be a read error. The chain couples TRBV7-7 to TRBJ2-5; perhaps TRBD1 as D (5 bases). This CDR3 contains 15 residues. Germline assignment: CDR1 SSHAT and CDR2 FNYEAQ (reference sequence). DNA of the CDR3: TGTGCTAGCAGCCTTACGACAGTGGCGGAAGAGACCCAGTACTTC. Translated: CASSLTTVAEETQYF.

This clone was seen once. The chain is built from TRBV7-8 and TRBJ1-4; TRBD1 agrees at 7 bases. V lost 3 bases, J lost 8 bases, and 6 bases stayed unmatched. CDR1 and CDR2 from the germline V gene are SGHVS and FQNEAQ. The CDR3 covers 14 residues. Here the CDR3 DNA reads TGTGCCAGCAGCTTCAGGACAGGAACCGAAAAACTGTTTTTT. This codes for CASSFRTGTEKLFF.

The chain uses TRBV6-6 and TRBJ2-3; D unclear. With 5 bases removed from V and 6 bases from J, the gap between germline ends came to 9 bases. The CDR3 consists of 12 residues. Germline CDR1 and CDR2: MNHNY and SVGAGI (reference sequence). The CDR3 nucleotides are TGTGCCAGCAGTCTCCGGTTGGATACGCAGTATTTT. Its translation is CASSLRLDTQYF.

The rearrangement links TRBV7-2 to TRBJ2-1; TRBD2 agrees at 11 bases. CDR3 length equals 16 residues. J lost 8 bases, V lost 2 bases, and 8 bases had no gene match. CDR1 SGHTA and CDR2 FQGNSA come from the germline V gene. The chain's CDR3 is CASSLIAGGLGDEQFF. The CDR3, as DNA: TGTGCCAGCAGCTTAATAGCGGGGGGGCTAGGAGATGAGCAGTTCTTC.

CDR3 sequence (DNA): TGTGCCAGCAGCTTAGCGAGCCAGGGGGCCAATTCACCCCTCCACTTT. Amino acid sequence: CASSLASQGANSPLHF. This chain links TRBV7-8 with TRBJ1-6; 8 nucleotides match TRBD1. This CDR3 spans 16 amino acids. V lost 0 bases to trimming and J lost 7 bases; unmatched junction nucleotides: 5. CDR1 and CDR2 (germline): SGHVS, FQNEAQ.

The V gene is TRBV6-4, the J gene TRBJ2-3; D call uncertain. Germline V gives CDR1 MRHNA, CDR2 SNTAGT. Deletions cut 2 bases from V and 0 bases from J, with 6 bases between. The CDR3 is 14 amino acids. The CDR3 spells CASSDKGSTDTQYF. The CDR3, as DNA: TGTGCCAGCAGTGACAAGGGCAGCACAGATACGCAGTATTTT.

The rearrangement joins TRBV19 to TRBJ1-1, with D unclear. The germline V and J ends were trimmed by 3 bases and 2 bases, with 7 bases remaining between them. The germline CDR1 and CDR2 sequences are LNHDA and SQIVND (reference sequence). The CDR3 spans 13 residues. The CDR3, as DNA: TGTGCCAGTAGTATTGAAAGTAACACTGAAGCTTTCTTT. Translation: CASSIESNTEAFF.

The chain combines TRBV20-1 with TRBJ1-1; D uncertain. The V gene's germline CDR1 is DFQATT and CDR2 SNEGSKA (reference sequence). Trimming left V 6 bases short and J 4 bases short, with 9 bases between. The CDR3 covers 11 residues. The CDR3 nucleotides read TGCAGTGCCCTAAACCCCACTGAAGCTTTCTTT. This sequence encodes CSALNPTEAFF.

The chain joins TRBV5-8 to TRBJ1-1; a possible D gene is TRBD1 (6 bases). CDR1 and CDR2 from the germline V gene are SGHTS and YDEGEE. Trimming took off 0 bases at V and 5 bases at J, with 11 bases between the two ends. The CDR3 covers 14 residues. The CDR3 region has the DNA TGTGCCAGCAGCTTGGCAGGGAGGGGGACTGAAGCTTTCTTT. Protein product: CASSLAGRGTEAFF.

The rearrangement joins TRBV2 to TRBJ1-5; D gene uncertain. Between the trimmed V and J ends, which lost 7 bases and 3 bases, there was a span of 10 bases. Germline-derived CDR1 and CDR2 are SNHLY and FYNNEI. This CDR3 region has 13 residues. CDR3 in amino acids: CASTGGINQPQHF. DNA for the CDR3: TGTGCCAGCACGGGCGGAATCAATCAGCCCCAGCATTTT.

This CDR3 is CASSLAGGRNTGELFF. The CDR3 bases are TGTGCCAGCAGCTTAGCCGGGGGGCGGAACACCGGGGAGCTGTTTTTT. V is TRBV7-9 and J is TRBJ2-2, with D perhaps TRBD2 (7 bases). This CDR3 is built from 16 residues. The V and J ends lost 0 bases and 1 base respectively, with 9 bases between them. Looked up from germline, CDR1 is SEHNR and CDR2 is FQNEAQ (reference sequence).

The J gene is TRBJ2-7, the V gene TRBV9; a weak D match, TRBD2 (5 bases). There are 16 residues in the CDR3. Germline loops: CDR1 SGDLS, CDR2 YYNGEE. Trimming cost V 0 bases and J 0 bases, with 13 bases left between them. CDR3 DNA: TGTGCCAGCAGCGTAGACGCGGGCGGAAGCTCCTACGAGCAGTACTTC. Protein product: CASSVDAGGSSYEQYF.

The chain links TRBV5-1 to TRBJ1-2; TRBD1 aligns across 8 bases. The J segment lost 4 bases and the V segment lost 0 bases, leaving 2 bases of the junction unmatched. Germline CDR1 reads SGHRS; CDR2 reads YFSETQ. The length of the CDR3 is 14 residues. The CDR3 loop is CASSLDGTGYGYTF. The CDR3 DNA reads as TGCGCCAGCAGCTTGGATGGGACAGGCTATGGCTACACCTTC.

The chain recombines TRBV7-9 with TRBJ1-3; D remains ambiguous. V was trimmed by 1 base and J by 0 bases, leaving 4 bases between them. The V gene's germline CDR1 is SEHNR and CDR2 FQNEAQ (reference sequence). The CDR3 is 14 residues long. The chain's CDR3 is CASSLGNSGNTIYF. The DNA for the CDR3 is TGTGCCAGCAGCTTAGGGAACTCTGGAAACACCATATATTTT. The full variable domain, its missing parts supplied by reference TRBV7-9 and TRBJ1-3, is DTGVSQNPRHKITKRGQNVTFRCDPISEHNRLYWYRQTLGQGPEFLTYFQNEAQLEKSRLLSDRFSAERPKGSFSTLEIQRTEQGDSAMYLCASSLGNSGNTIYFGEGSWLTVV.

V and J are TRBV7-6 and TRBJ2-1, with D perhaps assigned TRBD1 or TRBD2 (6 bases each). Trimming pared 0 bases from V and 9 bases from J, leaving 9 bases between. Germline CDR1 SGHVS, CDR2 FNYEAQ. The CDR3 loop spans 13 amino acids. The DNA of the CDR3 is TGTGCCAGCAGCTTAGCGGGGGGCGCTGAGCAGTTCTTC. The encoded protein is CASSLAGGAEQFF.

This chain joins TRBV28 and TRBJ1-5; the D gene is possibly TRBD1 (6 bases). The CDR3 spans 15 residues. Germline values: CDR1 MDHEN, CDR2 SYDVKM. V was clipped by 10 bases and J by 6 bases, with 22 bases between them. The CDR3 coding sequence is TGTGCCACCGAGTCCCCAAACAGGGTGGGTCAGCCCCAGCATTTT. It encodes CATESPNRVGQPQHF. Full variable domain (remainder filled in from reference TRBV28 and TRBJ1-5): DVKVTQSSRYLVKRTGEKVFLECVQDMDHENMFWYRQDPGLGLRLIYFSYDVKMKEKGDIPEGYSVSREKKERFSLILESASTNQTSMYLCATESPNRVGQPQHFGDGTRLSIL.

This sequence joins TRBV30 and TRBJ1-5; D unresolved. CDR1 is GTSNPN and CDR2 is SVGIG in the germline V gene (reference sequence). V lost 4 bases, J lost 1 base, and 11 bases lay in between. The CDR3 is made up of 14 amino acids. The CDR3 nucleotides are TGTGCCTGGACGATTAAGGGAAGCAATCAGCCCCAGCATTTT. Translation gives CAWTIKGSNQPQHF.

The chain combines TRBV5-1 with TRBJ2-7; no reliable D call. Trimming cost V 4 bases and J 6 bases, with 14 bases left between them. From germline, CDR1 is SGHRS and CDR2 YFSETQ. The CDR3 loop spans 13 amino acids. This CDR3 reads CASSGGPPGEQYF. As DNA, the CDR3 is TGCGCCAGCAGCGGTGGGCCCCCAGGCGAGCAGTACTTC.

This clone was seen only a few times. The gene calls are TRBV6-1 and TRBJ1-2, with a tentative D call TRBD1 (5 bases). The V end was cut by 3 bases, the J end by 5 bases, with 16 bases between. The V gene's germline CDR1 is MNHNS and CDR2 SASEGT. The CDR3 totals 15 residues. The CDR3 DNA follows: TGTGCCAGCAGTGAGGCCGGGACCGCCGCGTATGGCTACACCTTC. It yields the protein CASSEAGTAAYGYTF.

The chain is built from TRBV30 and TRBJ2-3; tentative D call: TRBD2 (6 bases). In germline, CDR1 is GTSNPN, CDR2 SVGIG (reference sequence). V dropped 4 bases and J dropped 6 bases, with 17 bases sitting between them. This CDR3 comprises 14 residues. The CDR3 sequence is CAWKMGRGIDTQYF. CDR3 DNA sequence: TGTGCCTGGAAGATGGGCCGGGGGATCGATACGCAGTATTTT.

V and J are TRBV9 and TRBJ2-7, with TRBD1 as a possible D gene (5 bases). Trimming left V 0 bases short and J 3 bases short, with 7 bases between. Germline V gene lookup returns CDR1 SGDLS and CDR2 YYNGEE. The CDR3 contains 13 residues. The CDR3 protein is CASSVGQSYEQYF. Here the CDR3 DNA reads TGTGCCAGCAGCGTAGGACAGAGCTACGAGCAGTACTTC.

The chain combines TRBV25-1 with TRBJ2-2; no definite D call. CDR3 length: 14 amino acids. V was cut by 2 bases and J by 6 bases, with 10 bases left in between. CDR1 MGHDK and CDR2 SYGVNS come from the germline V gene. CDR3 in amino acids: CASSERMGPGELFF. As DNA, the CDR3 is TGTGCCAGCAGTGAAAGAATGGGTCCCGGGGAGCTGTTTTTT.

This clone came up once. This rearrangement joins TRBV5-4 to TRBJ1-3; D is undetermined. Germline loops: CDR1 SGHNT, CDR2 YYREEE (reference sequence). This CDR3 is 16 amino acids long. Trimming took 9 bases from V and 0 from J, leaving 19 bases between them. The CDR3 sequence is CATTPGSYSSGNTIYF. The CDR3 nucleotides are TGTGCCACCACTCCGGGCTCCTACAGCTCTGGAAACACCATATATTTT.

The CDR3 spells CASSLYQGQPQHF. Here the CDR3 DNA reads TGTGCCAGCAGTTTATACCAGGGGCAGCCCCAGCATTTT. This rearrangement joins TRBV28 to TRBJ1-5, with D possibly TRBD1 on 6 matching bases. Per the germline V gene, CDR1 is MDHEN and CDR2 is SYDVKM. V was shortened by 1 base and J by 7 bases, with 8 bases between the two germline ends. The CDR3 runs to 13 residues.

This rearrangement joins TRBV7-2 to TRBJ2-1, with 11 bases aligning to TRBD2. The CDR3 consists of 18 residues. Germline CDR1 and CDR2: SGHTA and FQGNSA. V trimming: 4 bases; J trimming: 7 bases; junction bases outside the gene matches: 15. The CDR3 DNA sequence: TGTGCCAGCAGCTCCAAGGGGTGGCTAGCGGGGGGTTCTAATGAGCAGTTCTTC. Amino acids: CASSSKGWLAGGSNEQFF.

The gene calls are TRBV29-1 and TRBJ2-7, with a possible D match to TRBD1 (6 bases). Trimming took off 7 bases at V and 4 bases at J, with 17 bases between the two ends. CDR3 size: 13 residues. CDR1 and CDR2 from the germline V gene are SQVTM and ANQGSEA. Here the CDR3 reads CSAGTPGTYEQYF. CDR3 sequence (DNA): TGCAGCGCTGGGACACCTGGAACATACGAGCAGTACTTC.